This TCR beta chain emerged from a study of radiotherapy plus CTLA-4 blockade in lung cancer. Assay used: immunoSEQ multiplex PCR; TCRdb lists only in-frame clones, some missing. Found here are tens of thousands of clones, more than 60% of them singletons; the top ten hold approximately 22%. Germline V gives CDR1 SGDLS, CDR2 YYNGEE. V trimming: 3 bases; J trimming: 4 bases; junction bases outside the gene matches: 7. CDR3 length: 14 amino acids. The rearrangement uses TRBV9 and TRBJ2-7; 7 bases line up with TRBD1. The specimen comprised peripheral blood, sampled from a patient treated with radiotherapy plus ipilimumab. This TCR was recovered from a human donor with non-small cell lung cancer whose response to radiotherapy plus ipilimumab could not be evaluated. Some clones in this sample may be carry-over from other donors' samples. CDR3 DNA: TGTGCCAGCAGCGCCGGGACAGCTGGGTACGAGCAGTACTTC. Amino acids: CASSAGTAGYEQYF.